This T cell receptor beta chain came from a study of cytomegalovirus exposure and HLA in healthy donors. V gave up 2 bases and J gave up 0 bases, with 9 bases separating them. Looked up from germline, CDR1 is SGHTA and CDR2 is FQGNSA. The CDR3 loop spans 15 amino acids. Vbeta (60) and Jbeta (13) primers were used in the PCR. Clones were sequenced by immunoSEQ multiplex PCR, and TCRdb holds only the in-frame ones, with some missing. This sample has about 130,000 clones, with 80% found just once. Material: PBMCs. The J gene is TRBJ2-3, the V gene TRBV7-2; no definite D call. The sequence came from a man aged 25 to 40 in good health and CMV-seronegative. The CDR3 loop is CASSLNSPSTDTQYF. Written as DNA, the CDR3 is TGTGCCAGCAGCTTAAACTCACCTAGCACAGATACGCAGTATTTT.